This is a list of T cell receptor beta chains from one sample in a study of blood T cells in healthy people across ages. Each CDR3 protein is one row after TCRdb ran MiXCR on the 5' RACE reads. The profile shows 1.5 million to 2 million distinct CDR3 sequences, about 28% of them singletons. Specimen: blood. These receptors were collected from a woman aged 25-40 years in good health. Both conserved end residues are part of each CDR3. Fields, in order: CDR3 DNA, CDR3 protein, J gene, V gene, D gene, clone size. D genes are given only for firm matches. Expanded clones get a size class; other rows say once, few or many, or leave the size out.

CDR3 DNA: TGTGCCAGCAGACCCTCCGGGACTAGTTACGAGCAGTACTTC
CDR3 protein: CASRPSGTSYEQYF
J gene: TRBJ2-7
V gene: TRBV6-2/TRBV6-3
D gene: TRBD2
clone size: few

CDR3 DNA: TGTGCCAGCAGTTTTACTAATAATGGCTACACCTTC
CDR3 protein: CASSFTNNGYTF
J gene: TRBJ1-2
V gene: TRBV12-3/TRBV12-4
D gene: .
clone size: .

CDR3 DNA: TGTGCCTGGAGTGTAGGCGGACAGGCGCGGTTCCAAGAGACCCAGTACTTC
CDR3 protein: CAWSVGGQARFQETQYF
J gene: TRBJ2-5
V gene: TRBV30
D gene: TRBD1
clone size: few

CDR3 DNA: TGTGCCACCAGTTCGGGGGCCTACGAGCAGTACTTC
CDR3 protein: CATSSGAYEQYF
J gene: TRBJ2-7
V gene: TRBV24-1
D gene: .
clone size: few

CDR3 DNA: TGCAGTGCTAAGCCCCTAGCGGAAAACATTCAGTACTTC
CDR3 protein: CSAKPLAENIQYF
J gene: TRBJ2-4
V gene: TRBV20-1
D gene: TRBD2
clone size: many

CDR3 DNA: TGCGCCAGCAGCCCGGATAATCTGGCGGGGGACGAGCAGTACTTC
CDR3 protein: CASSPDNLAGDEQYF
J gene: TRBJ2-7
V gene: TRBV5-1
D gene: TRBD2
clone size: few

CDR3 DNA: TGCGCCGGCAGCTTGGCCCCTGTGCGGGGGACGACAGATACGCAGTATTTT
CDR3 protein: CAGSLAPVRGTTDTQYF
J gene: TRBJ2-3
V gene: TRBV5-1
D gene: TRBD2
clone size: .

CDR3 DNA: TGTGCCAGTACTAGACGACTCTACAATGAGCAGTTCTTC
CDR3 protein: CASTRRLYNEQFF
J gene: TRBJ2-1
V gene: TRBV2
D gene: .
clone size: .

CDR3 DNA: TGTGCCATCAGTGAGGTGACTAGCGGGGGTGAGCAGTACTTC
CDR3 protein: CAISEVTSGGEQYF
J gene: TRBJ2-7
V gene: TRBV10-3
D gene: TRBD2
clone size: .

CDR3 DNA: TGTGCCAGCAGTTTTTTAGGCGAGCAGTACTTC
CDR3 protein: CASSFLGEQYF
J gene: TRBJ2-7
V gene: TRBV12-3/TRBV12-4
D gene: .
clone size: many

CDR3 DNA: TGTGCCAGCAGCTTAGGGGGGAGGGACACGAATGAGCAGTTCTTC
CDR3 protein: CASSLGGRDTNEQFF
J gene: TRBJ2-1
V gene: TRBV7-2
D gene: .
clone size: .

CDR3 DNA: TGTGCCAGCAGCTTAGGTGGCGGGTTTCGGACAGATACGCAGTATTTT
CDR3 protein: CASSLGGGFRTDTQYF
J gene: TRBJ2-3
V gene: TRBV7-6
D gene: .
clone size: few

CDR3 DNA: TGTGTCAGCAACACAGGGCTGTTTTTT
CDR3 protein: CVSNTGLFF
J gene: TRBJ1-4
V gene: TRBV9
D gene: .
clone size: .

CDR3 DNA: TGTGCCAGCAGTTACGCGGGGAGGGATGAAGCTTTCTTT
CDR3 protein: CASSYAGRDEAFF
J gene: TRBJ1-1
V gene: TRBV6-2/TRBV6-3
D gene: .
clone size: .

CDR3 DNA: TGTGCCAGCAGCCAAGTGCGGGGGCCATACTACGAGCAGTACTTC
CDR3 protein: CASSQVRGPYYEQYF
J gene: TRBJ2-7
V gene: TRBV3-1
D gene: .
clone size: few

CDR3 DNA: TGTGCCAGCAGTTCGCTAGCGGGAGGATATAGGAATGAGCAGTTCTTC
CDR3 protein: CASSSLAGGYRNEQFF
J gene: TRBJ2-1
V gene: TRBV7-2
D gene: TRBD2
clone size: few

CDR3 DNA: TGCGCCAGCAGCCAAGATGTTTTCGATGAGCAGTTCTTC
CDR3 protein: CASSQDVFDEQFF
J gene: TRBJ2-1
V gene: TRBV4-1
D gene: .
clone size: few

CDR3 DNA: TGCAGTGCTCTAGCGGGGGTGAACACCGGGGAGCTGTTTTTT
CDR3 protein: CSALAGVNTGELFF
J gene: TRBJ2-2
V gene: TRBV20-1
D gene: TRBD2
clone size: few

CDR3 DNA: TGTGCCAGCAGGGACCGCTACTATGGCTACACCTTC
CDR3 protein: CASRDRYYGYTF
J gene: TRBJ1-2
V gene: TRBV6-2/TRBV6-3
D gene: .
clone size: few

CDR3 DNA: TGCAGTGCGTCCCAAAGGGCTAGCGGCTACACCTTC
CDR3 protein: CSASQRASGYTF
J gene: TRBJ1-2
V gene: TRBV20-1
D gene: .
clone size: few

CDR3 DNA: TGCGCCAGCAGCTTGGCCAGAGGGGGCGTCTGCAATGAGCAGTTCTTC
CDR3 protein: CASSLARGGVCNEQFF
J gene: TRBJ2-1
V gene: TRBV5-1
D gene: TRBD1
clone size: .

CDR3 DNA: TGTGCCATCAGTGAGAGGGACAGGGAAGATGGCTACACCTTC
CDR3 protein: CAISERDREDGYTF
J gene: TRBJ1-2
V gene: TRBV10-3
D gene: TRBD1
clone size: many

CDR3 DNA: TGTGCCAGCAGCCCGGACGGATCGGGGGACTATGGCTACACCTTC
CDR3 protein: CASSPDGSGDYGYTF
J gene: TRBJ1-2
V gene: TRBV7-2
D gene: .
clone size: many

CDR3 DNA: TGTGCCATCAGTGAGTTTAGCGGTTCCTACAATGAGCAGTTCTTC
CDR3 protein: CAISEFSGSYNEQFF
J gene: TRBJ2-1
V gene: TRBV10-3
D gene: .
clone size: many

CDR3 DNA: TGTGCCAGCAATTACGGGACAGGGGGCGGCAATCAGCCCCAGCATTTT
CDR3 protein: CASNYGTGGGNQPQHF
J gene: TRBJ1-5
V gene: TRBV6-6
D gene: TRBD1
clone size: .

CDR3 DNA: TGTGCCAGCTCACCAGGACTAGCGGGCACCAACGGGGGAGCCAAAAACATTCAGTACTTC
CDR3 protein: CASSPGLAGTNGGAKNIQYF
J gene: TRBJ2-4
V gene: TRBV18
D gene: TRBD2
clone size: .

CDR3 DNA: TGCGCCAGCAGCTTTAAACTAGCGGGGGTTCCAGATACGCAGTATTTT
CDR3 protein: CASSFKLAGVPDTQYF
J gene: TRBJ2-3
V gene: TRBV5-1
D gene: TRBD2
clone size: few

CDR3 DNA: TGTGCCAGCAGTGCTCGCAGGGCTAGCGCAGATACGCAGTATTTT
CDR3 protein: CASSARRASADTQYF
J gene: TRBJ2-3
V gene: TRBV6-4
D gene: .
clone size: .

CDR3 DNA: TGTGCCAGCAGGACAGGCCAAGAGACCCAGTACTTC
CDR3 protein: CASRTGQETQYF
J gene: TRBJ2-5
V gene: TRBV6-6
D gene: .
clone size: many

CDR3 DNA: TGTGCCAGCAGCTGGCAGAGACGGCGGACTAACTATGGCTACACCTTC
CDR3 protein: CASSWQRRRTNYGYTF
J gene: TRBJ1-2
V gene: TRBV5-6
D gene: .
clone size: .

CDR3 DNA: TGTGCCAGCAGTACCGTTACAGGGGGTCGGGCTTTCTTT
CDR3 protein: CASSTVTGGRAFF
J gene: TRBJ1-1
V gene: TRBV12-3/TRBV12-4
D gene: TRBD1
clone size: .

CDR3 DNA: TGCAGTGCTAGGGAGTCCCTTAGGGAGACCCAGTACTTC
CDR3 protein: CSARESLRETQYF
J gene: TRBJ2-5
V gene: TRBV20-1
D gene: .
clone size: few

CDR3 DNA: TGCAGCGTTGAAATTACGGCGGGGGAACCCAATGAGCAGTTCTTC
CDR3 protein: CSVEITAGEPNEQFF
J gene: TRBJ2-1
V gene: TRBV29-1
D gene: TRBD2
clone size: .

CDR3 DNA: TGTGCCAGCAGCCTATACTCTAGCGGGGGGAAGGGTGAGCAGTTCTTC
CDR3 protein: CASSLYSSGGKGEQFF
J gene: TRBJ2-1
V gene: TRBV3-1
D gene: TRBD2
clone size: few

CDR3 DNA: TGCAGTGCTCTCGCCGGACGGCAGAACACTGAAGCTTTCTTT
CDR3 protein: CSALAGRQNTEAFF
J gene: TRBJ1-1
V gene: TRBV20-1
D gene: .
clone size: .

CDR3 DNA: TGTGCCAGCAGCAGCAATCGGCCAGATACGCAGTATTTT
CDR3 protein: CASSSNRPDTQYF
J gene: TRBJ2-3
V gene: TRBV21-1
D gene: .
clone size: few

CDR3 DNA: TGCGCCAGCATACGGGGCTCGGGCAGTAACACCATATATTTT
CDR3 protein: CASIRGSGSNTIYF
J gene: TRBJ1-3
V gene: TRBV5-1
D gene: .
clone size: .